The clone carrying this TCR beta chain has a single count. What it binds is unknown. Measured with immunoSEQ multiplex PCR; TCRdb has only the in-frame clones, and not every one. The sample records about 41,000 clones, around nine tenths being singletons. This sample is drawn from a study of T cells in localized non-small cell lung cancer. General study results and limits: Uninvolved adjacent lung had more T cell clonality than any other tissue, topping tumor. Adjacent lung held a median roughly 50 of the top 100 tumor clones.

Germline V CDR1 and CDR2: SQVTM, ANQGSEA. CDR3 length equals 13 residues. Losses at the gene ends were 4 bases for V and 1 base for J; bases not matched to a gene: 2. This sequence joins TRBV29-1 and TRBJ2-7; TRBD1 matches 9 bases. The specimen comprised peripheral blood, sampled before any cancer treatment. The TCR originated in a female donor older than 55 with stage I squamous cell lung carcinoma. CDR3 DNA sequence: TGCAGCGTTGGACAGGGGGTTTCCTACGAGCAGTACTTC. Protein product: CSVGQGVSYEQYF.